These 10 T cell receptor beta chains came from one sample sequenced in a study of spatial heterogeneity in lung cancer. Time point specified: sample taken at primary tumor resection. TCRdb redid the calling of the 5' RACE reads with MiXCR, one entry per CDR3 protein. There are tens of thousands of distinct CDR3 sequences in the sample; about an eighth occur only once, and roughly 39% lies in the top ten. Sequenced here: PBMCs, sampled at surgery. All receptors come from a male donor with early-stage non-small cell lung cancer.

This clonotype turned up a few times. V usage is TRBV24-1 and J usage is TRBJ2-7, with TRBD1 matching 9 bases. The J segment lost 3 bases and the V segment lost 6 bases, leaving 5 bases of the junction unmatched. There are 14 residues in the CDR3. The germline V gene encodes CDR1 KGHDR and CDR2 SFDVKD. This chain's CDR3 is CATSPGTGFYEQYF. CDR3 coding DNA: TGTGCCACCAGTCCCGGGACAGGGTTCTACGAGCAGTACTTC.

This clonotype has just a few counts. The chain links TRBV28 to TRBJ2-5; 9 bases agree with TRBD1. Germline loops: CDR1 MDHEN, CDR2 SYDVKM. The ends lost 10 bases at V and 3 bases at J; junction bases unmatched: 9. The CDR3 consists of 14 residues. For the CDR3, the DNA is TGTGCCACCCACACCGGGACAGGGAAAGAGACCCAGTACTTC. Its protein product is CATHTGTGKETQYF.

The chain employs TRBV18 and TRBJ2-3, with 9 bases lining up with TRBD2. Germline trimming cut 3 bases from V and 2 bases from J; bases unmatched to any gene: 3. The germline V gene has CDR1 KGHSH and CDR2 LQKENI. CDR3 size: 15 residues. The CDR3 DNA sequence: TGTGCCAGCTCACCTCTAGCGGGACCCACAGATACGCAGTATTTT. Residues: CASSPLAGPTDTQYF. Supplemented by reference TRBV18 and TRBJ2-3, the full variable domain reads NAGVMQNPRHLVRRRGQEARLRCSPMKGHSHVYWYRQLPEEGLKFMVYLQKENIIDESGMPKERFSAEFPKEGPSILRIQQVVRGDSAAYFCASSPLAGPTDTQYFGPGTRLTVL.

Ten or more counts support this clonotype. The V call is TRBV9, the J call TRBJ1-2; perhaps TRBD1 as D (5 bases). The CDR3 runs 14 residues. V lost 4 bases and J lost 3, with 13 bases in between. Germline CDR1 reads SGDLS; CDR2 reads YYNGEE. The CDR3 nucleotides read TGTGCCAGCAGCCCTGCGGGGGTGGACTATGGCTACACCTTC. Its protein is CASSPAGVDYGYTF.

This clonotype was seen a few times. The gene calls are TRBV4-3 and TRBJ2-7, with unresolved D. V lost 3 bases, J lost 3 bases, and 9 bases lay in between. CDR1 LGHNA and CDR2 YSLEER come from the germline V gene. The CDR3 has 13 residues. CDR3 loop: CASSHTTNYEQYF. CDR3 DNA sequence: TGCGCCAGCAGCCATACGACAAACTACGAGCAGTACTTC.

This clonotype was seen at least ten times. V is TRBV12-3 or TRBV12-4 and J is TRBJ2-7; a possible D gene is TRBD1 (6 bases). There are 11 residues in the CDR3. V was trimmed by 5 bases and J by 5 bases, leaving 7 bases between them. The DNA of the CDR3 is TGTGCCAGCAGTCGGACAGACGAGCAGTACTTC. Protein sequence: CASSRTDEQYF.

This chain joins TRBV7-2 and TRBJ2-1; maybe TRBD1 (5 bases). Germline CDR1 SGHTA, CDR2 FQGNSA. Trimming took off 3 bases at V and 7 bases at J, with 16 bases between the two ends. The CDR3 extends over 15 amino acids. CDR3 DNA sequence: TGTGCCAGCAGCTTCGGGCAGGGTCAAGATAATGAGCAGTTCTTC. Translated: CASSFGQGQDNEQFF.

This chain connects TRBV4-3 to TRBJ2-3; D uncertain. Germline lookup yields CDR1 LGHNA and CDR2 YSLEER. Trimming shortened V by 5 bases and J by 1 base, and 10 bases separated the two germline ends. The CDR3 sequence is 14 residues long. The CDR3: CASSTRAGTDTQYF. CDR3 DNA: TGCGCCAGCAGCACCCGGGCAGGCACAGATACGCAGTATTTT.

There are a few counts of this clonotype. The chain is built from TRBV29-1 and TRBJ1-5; 8 positions agree with TRBD1. Germline CDR1 and CDR2: SQVTM and ANQGSEA. This CDR3 region has 15 residues. V shed 6 bases and J 5 bases; nucleotides not matched to a gene: 12. CDR3 in amino acids: CSVITGGSVDQPQHF. CDR3 coding DNA: TGCAGCGTCATCACAGGGGGTTCGGTGGATCAGCCCCAGCATTTT. The entire variable domain, with the rest obtained from reference TRBV29-1 and TRBJ1-5, is as follows: SAVISQKPSRDICQRGTSLTIQCQVDSQVTMMFWYRQQPGQSLTLIATANQGSEATYESGFVIDKFPISRPNLTFSTLTVSNMSPEDSSIYLCSVITGGSVDQPQHFGDGTRLSIL.

This clonotype showed up just a few times. V usage is TRBV20-1 and J usage is TRBJ2-5, with TRBD2 identical over 13 bases. The germline V gene has CDR1 DFQATT and CDR2 SNEGSKA (reference sequence). The length of the CDR3 is 17 residues. J lost 4 bases, V lost 2 bases, and 10 bases had no gene match. This chain's CDR3 is CSARRPGLAGHPETQYF. CDR3 sequence (DNA): TGCAGTGCTAGAAGACCGGGACTAGCGGGGCACCCAGAGACCCAGTACTTC.